The clone carrying this T cell receptor (beta chain) was observed many times. Amplification of TCR beta CDR3 regions was performed using RNA transcripts as template. Primed by the HTBI set, a first-round RT-PCR was run on the TCR CDR3. TCRdb re-analysed the multiplex PCR reads in MiXCR, keeping a single row per CDR3 protein. The sample comprises more than 350,000 distinct CDR3 sequences, approximately 15% of which are singletons, and about 20% rests with the top ten. The record originates from a study of T cells in Graves' hyperthyroidism and ophthalmopathy. V was shortened by 3 bases and J by 0 bases, with 3 bases between the two germline ends. The length of the CDR3 is 14 residues. Germline CDR1 and CDR2: SGHAT and FQNNGV.

The sample comprised blood. The chain carries TRBV11-2 and TRBJ2-6; D remains unclear. This receptor was identified in a young woman with Graves' ophthalmopathy. The CDR3 protein is CASSFYSGANVLTF. The CDR3 nucleotides read TGTGCCAGCAGCTTTTACTCTGGGGCCAACGTCCTGACTTTC.